This T cell receptor (beta chain) emerged from a study of blood T cells in healthy people across ages. A second PCR, run for roughly 7 to 12 cycles, used a sample-barcoded 5' primer plus a J-beta primer mix. All cDNA molecules were each tagged by a template-switch adaptor with 12 random nucleotides. TCRdb called the 5' RACE reads again in MiXCR, with one record for every CDR3 protein. The repertoire holds some 930,000 distinct CDR3 sequences, with around 29% as singletons. To note about this clonotype: Its cognate antigen is unknown.

V was pared by 1 base and J by 1 base, with 19 bases between. The CDR3 is made up of 18 amino acids. Germline-derived CDR1 and CDR2 are LNHNV and YYDKDF (reference sequence). Study outcomes and limitations: Among T cells, TCR beta diversity per million cells dropped roughly linearly as age rose. Long-lived donors exceeded aged donors in naive CD4+ cells and diversity.

These data were also filed under a second study, of T cells of mothers and their children. Per that study: Slightly higher overlap, not significant, was seen in related mother-child pairs than in unrelated pairs.

Material: blood. The rearrangement links TRBV15 to TRBJ1-1, with D possibly being TRBD1 (5 bases). The TCR comes from a middle-aged woman in good health. The CDR3 sequence is CATSRVQSGQGPNTEAFF. CDR3 bases: TGTGCCACCAGCAGAGTACAGTCGGGGCAGGGTCCGAACACTGAAGCTTTCTTT.